The clone carrying this TCR beta chain was detected only a few times. The data derive from a study of blood T cell repertoires in COVID-19. The overall study: Samples representing acute and convalescent COVID-19 were sourced from the United States, Italy and Spain. PBMCs, B-cell-depleted T cells, or T cells were the source of the cDNA or gDNA that made up the material.

Source study methods: Reference gene primer amplification gave nucleated cell count estimates. The protocol was immunoSEQ multiplex PCR, while the TCRdb copy is restricted to in-frame clones and leaves out a portion. V and J calls and clone size are copied from that table; D and trimming were computed from the DNA. Of about 190,000 clones in the sample, around four fifths were seen once. Germline lookup yields CDR1 SGHDT and CDR2 YYEEEE. Losses at the gene ends were 4 bases for V and 8 bases for J; bases not matched to a gene: 7. The CDR3 consists of 14 residues. The material sequenced was peripheral blood. This receptor was obtained from a man between 45 and 60 years old with active or convalescent COVID-19. The chain links TRBV5-6 to TRBJ2-3, with 10 nucleotides matching TRBD2. Here the CDR3 DNA reads TGTGCCAGCAGCCCGGGACTAGCGAGATTTACGCAGTATTTT. Protein sequence: CASSPGLARFTQYF.